The present T cell receptor beta chain was sequenced within a study of post-analysis software for immune sequencing data. TCR beta libraries were prepared from cDNA with unique molecular identifiers. TCRdb itself ran the PCR reads through MiXCR, one entry per CDR3 protein. The repertoire consists of approximately 400,000 distinct CDR3 sequences, with approximately 38% occurring once and the leading ten covering around 15%. The CDR3 has 19 residues. Germline V gene data show CDR1 as SGHTA and CDR2 as FQGNSA. Points from the study as a whole: For normalized Chao1 diversity, multiple sclerosis patients scored significantly lower than controls did. Controls had lower frequencies than patients of 4 or 5 TRBV segments, which included TRBV5-6, TRBV5-1 and TRBV20-1.

About this clonotype itself: Its antigen is not identified. The junction and the germline gene differ at one end; a read error may be behind it.

Sequenced input: blood. The TCR originated in a girl aged 10 to 17 with multiple sclerosis. This chain joins TRBV7-2 and TRBJ1-2; TRBD1 matches 11 bases. CDR3 amino acids: CASSSRDSIAGQGDYGCTF. The CDR3 DNA reads as TGTGCCAGCAGCTCCAGAGACAGTATCGCGGGACAGGGGGACTATGGCTGCACCTTC.